This T cell receptor (beta chain) is from a study of shared clonotypes between healthy human individuals. Study details: Per donor, three plates held CD4 naive cells, three held CD4 memory, two held CD8 naive and one held CD8 memory.

V was pared by 3 bases and J by 6 bases, with 6 bases between. The CDR3 spans 12 residues. Per the germline V gene, CDR1 is MGHDK and CDR2 is SYGVNS. TCRdb's table, derived via immunoSEQ multiplex PCR, lists solely in-frame clones and lacks some. This table holds more than 2 million clones, about 95% found once. Naive CD8 cells were CD45RO-negative, positively selected for CCR7, excluding terminally differentiated effector memory CD45RA+ cells. Sequenced input: naive CD8+ T cells sorted from blood. The rearrangement joins TRBV25-1 to TRBJ1-5; the D gene is possibly TRBD1 (5 bases). The TCR originated in a man between 18 and 35 years old in good health. CDR3 in DNA: TGTGCCAGCAGTGATCAGGGTCAGCCCCAGCATTTT. This gives the protein CASSDQGQPQHF.